The 2 T cell receptor beta chains below were found in one sample sequenced in a study of somatic mutations in cytotoxic T cells in rheumatoid arthritis. The protocol was immunoSEQ multiplex PCR, while the TCRdb copy is restricted to in-frame clones and leaves out a portion. The sample carries 35,000 to 45,000 clones, approximately 84% recorded once. Sequencing was carried out using CD8+ T cells sorted from blood. The receptors here all came from a man between 40 and 49 years old in good health.

The J gene is TRBJ1-1, the V gene TRBV6-5; a possible D gene is TRBD1 (5 bases). V dropped 6 bases and J dropped 2 bases, with 10 bases sitting between them. Germline V gene lookup returns CDR1 MNHEY and CDR2 SVGAGI. CDR3 size: 13 residues. Here the CDR3 reads CASSPRDNTEAFF. As DNA, the CDR3 is TGTGCCAGCAGCCCCAGGGACAACACTGAAGCTTTCTTT.

This rearrangement joins TRBV28 to TRBJ2-2; D is unclear. The CDR3 extends over 14 amino acids. Trimming pared 10 bases from V and 3 bases from J, leaving 15 bases between. Germline CDR1 MDHEN, CDR2 SYDVKM. CDR3 in amino acids: CATSFLGYTGELFF. The CDR3, as DNA: TGTGCCACCTCCTTTTTGGGGTACACCGGGGAGCTGTTTTTT.